The text below deals with one TCR beta chain. These data come from a study of response to subunit inactivated influenza vaccine. Germline V lookup: CDR1 SGHTA, CDR2 FQGNSA. The J segment lost 2 bases and the V segment lost 6 bases, leaving 5 bases of the junction unmatched. The CDR3 runs 15 residues. Using its own MiXCR run on the RT-PCR reads, TCRdb lists one record per CDR3 protein. Here the sample spans just under 550,000 distinct CDR3 sequences, under 30% being singletons. These same data were also listed under a study on T cells expressing NK-cell markers. That report notes: UMI-tagged 5'RACE template switching yielded the TCR beta cDNA. Out of eight donors sequenced, seven tested HCMV-seropositive and the remaining one seronegative. Dominant NKG2C+ clonotypes made up about 1.0-7.0% of CD8+ T cells in several donors. Expanded NKG2C+ T cell clones were not confirmed as HCMV-specific.

This sample comprised CD4+ T cells sorted from PBMCs, obtained roughly 13 days after vaccination. The clonotype was recovered from a man over 45 who received an inactivated influenza vaccine. The chain has TRBV7-2 and TRBJ2-7; 12 bases are shared with TRBD2. CDR3 loop: CASSSSGRATYEQYF. Written as DNA, the CDR3 is TGTGCCAGCAGTTCTAGCGGGAGGGCCACCTACGAGCAGTACTTC.